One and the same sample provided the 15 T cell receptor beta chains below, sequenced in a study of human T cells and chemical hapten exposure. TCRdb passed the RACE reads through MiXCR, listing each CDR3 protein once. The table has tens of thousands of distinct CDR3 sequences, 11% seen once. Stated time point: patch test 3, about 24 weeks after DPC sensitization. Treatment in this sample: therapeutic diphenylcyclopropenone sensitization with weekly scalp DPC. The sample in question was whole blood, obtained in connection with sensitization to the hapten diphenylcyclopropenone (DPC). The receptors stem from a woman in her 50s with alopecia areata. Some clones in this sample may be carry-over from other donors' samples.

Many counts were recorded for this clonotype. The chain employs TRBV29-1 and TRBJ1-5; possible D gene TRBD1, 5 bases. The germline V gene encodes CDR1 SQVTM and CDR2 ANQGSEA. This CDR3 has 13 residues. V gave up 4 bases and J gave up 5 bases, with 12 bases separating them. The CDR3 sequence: CSVATGSDQPQHF. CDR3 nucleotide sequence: TGCAGCGTTGCCACAGGTTCTGATCAGCCCCAGCATTTT.

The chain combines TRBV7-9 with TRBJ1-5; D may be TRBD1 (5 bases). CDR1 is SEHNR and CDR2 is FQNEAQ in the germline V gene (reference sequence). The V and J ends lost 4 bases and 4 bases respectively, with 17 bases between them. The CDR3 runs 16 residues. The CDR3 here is CASSWGGPSENQPQHF. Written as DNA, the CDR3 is TGTGCCAGCAGCTGGGGGGGACCCTCGGAGAATCAGCCCCAGCATTTT.

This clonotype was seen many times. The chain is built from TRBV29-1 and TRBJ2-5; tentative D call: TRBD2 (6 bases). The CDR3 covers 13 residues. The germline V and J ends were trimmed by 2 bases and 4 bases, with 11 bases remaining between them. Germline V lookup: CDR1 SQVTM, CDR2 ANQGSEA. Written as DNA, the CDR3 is TGCAGCGTTGAAATAAGGGGAGGAGAGACCCAGTACTTC. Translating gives CSVEIRGGETQYF.

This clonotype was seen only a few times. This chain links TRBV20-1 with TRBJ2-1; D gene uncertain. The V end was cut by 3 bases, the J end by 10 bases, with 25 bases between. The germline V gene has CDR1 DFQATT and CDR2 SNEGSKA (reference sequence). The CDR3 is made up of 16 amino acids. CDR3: CSARVLGHDHGEEQFF. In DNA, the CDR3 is TGCAGTGCTAGGGTTCTTGGCCACGATCACGGAGAAGAGCAGTTCTTC.

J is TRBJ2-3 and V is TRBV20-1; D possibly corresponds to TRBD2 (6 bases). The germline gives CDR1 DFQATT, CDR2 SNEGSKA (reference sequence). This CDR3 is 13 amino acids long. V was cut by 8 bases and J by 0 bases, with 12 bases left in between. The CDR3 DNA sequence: TGCAGTCCCAGCGGGCTTAGCACAGATACGCAGTATTTT. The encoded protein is CSPSGLSTDTQYF.

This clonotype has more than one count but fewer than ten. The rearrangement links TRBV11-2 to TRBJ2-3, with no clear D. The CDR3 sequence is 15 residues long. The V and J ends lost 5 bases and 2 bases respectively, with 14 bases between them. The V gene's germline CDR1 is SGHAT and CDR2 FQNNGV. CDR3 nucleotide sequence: TGTGCCAGCAGCCTGACTCTTACCATCACAGATACGCAGTATTTT. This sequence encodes CASSLTLTITDTQYF.

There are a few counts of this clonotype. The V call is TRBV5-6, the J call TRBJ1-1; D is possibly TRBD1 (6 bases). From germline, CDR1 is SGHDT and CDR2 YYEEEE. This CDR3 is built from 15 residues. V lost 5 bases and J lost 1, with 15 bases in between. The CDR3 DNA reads TGTGCCAGCAGAAGGACAGTCTCCGGGAACACTGAAGCTTTCTTT. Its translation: CASRRTVSGNTEAFF.

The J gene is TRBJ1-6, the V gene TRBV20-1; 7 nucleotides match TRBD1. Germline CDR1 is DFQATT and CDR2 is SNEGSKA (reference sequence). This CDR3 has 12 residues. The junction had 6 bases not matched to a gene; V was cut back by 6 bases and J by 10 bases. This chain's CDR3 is CSAPTGDSPLHF. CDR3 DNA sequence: TGCAGTGCCCCCACAGGGGACTCACCCCTCCACTTT.

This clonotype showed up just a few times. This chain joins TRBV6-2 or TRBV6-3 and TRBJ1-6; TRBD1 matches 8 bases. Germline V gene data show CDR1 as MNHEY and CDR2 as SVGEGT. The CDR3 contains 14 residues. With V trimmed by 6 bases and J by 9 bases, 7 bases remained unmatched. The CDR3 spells CASRTDRESSPLHF. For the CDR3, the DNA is TGTGCCAGCAGGACGGACAGGGAGAGTTCACCCCTCCACTTT.

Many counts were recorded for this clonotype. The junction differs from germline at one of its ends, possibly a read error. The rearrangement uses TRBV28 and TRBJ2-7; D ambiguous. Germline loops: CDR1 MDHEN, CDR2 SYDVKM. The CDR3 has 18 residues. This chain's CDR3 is CASSSVPKTAAPTYEQYF. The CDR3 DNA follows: TGTGCCAGCAGTTCCGTTCCCAAGACGGCCGCACCAACCTACGAGCAGTATTTC.

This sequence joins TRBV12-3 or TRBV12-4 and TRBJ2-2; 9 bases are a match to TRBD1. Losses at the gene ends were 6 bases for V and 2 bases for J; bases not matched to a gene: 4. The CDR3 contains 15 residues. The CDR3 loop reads CASRAGQGNTGELFF. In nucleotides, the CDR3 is TGTGCCAGCAGAGCGGGACAGGGAAACACCGGGGAGCTGTTTTTT.

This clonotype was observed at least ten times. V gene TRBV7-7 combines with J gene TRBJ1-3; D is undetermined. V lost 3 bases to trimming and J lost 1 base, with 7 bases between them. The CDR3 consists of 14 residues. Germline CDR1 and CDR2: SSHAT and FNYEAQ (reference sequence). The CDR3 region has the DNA TGTGCCAGCAGCTTGCGAGAATCTGGAAACACCATATATTTT. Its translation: CASSLRESGNTIYF.

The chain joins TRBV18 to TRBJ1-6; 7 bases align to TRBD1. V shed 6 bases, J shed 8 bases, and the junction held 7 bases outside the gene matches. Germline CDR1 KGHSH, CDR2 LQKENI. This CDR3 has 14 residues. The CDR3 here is CASSSTGRDSPLHF. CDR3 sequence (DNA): TGTGCCAGCTCCTCGACAGGGCGAGATTCACCCCTCCACTTT.

DNA of the CDR3: TGTGCCAGCAGCCCAGATCGACAGGCCCTCGCGGATACGCAGTATTTT. This codes for CASSPDRQALADTQYF. V gene TRBV7-9 combines with J gene TRBJ2-3, with TRBD1 as a possible D gene (6 bases). This CDR3 region has 16 residues. With 5 bases removed from V and 6 bases from J, the gap between germline ends came to 21 bases. Looked up from germline, CDR1 is SEHNR and CDR2 is FQNEAQ (reference sequence).

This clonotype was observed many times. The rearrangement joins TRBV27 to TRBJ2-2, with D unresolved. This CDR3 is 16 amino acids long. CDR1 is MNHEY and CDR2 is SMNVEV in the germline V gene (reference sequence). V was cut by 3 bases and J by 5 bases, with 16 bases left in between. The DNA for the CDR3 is TGTGCCAGCAGTTTTAACGCCAGACCCTTTACCGGGGAGCTGTTTTTT. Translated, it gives CASSFNARPFTGELFF.